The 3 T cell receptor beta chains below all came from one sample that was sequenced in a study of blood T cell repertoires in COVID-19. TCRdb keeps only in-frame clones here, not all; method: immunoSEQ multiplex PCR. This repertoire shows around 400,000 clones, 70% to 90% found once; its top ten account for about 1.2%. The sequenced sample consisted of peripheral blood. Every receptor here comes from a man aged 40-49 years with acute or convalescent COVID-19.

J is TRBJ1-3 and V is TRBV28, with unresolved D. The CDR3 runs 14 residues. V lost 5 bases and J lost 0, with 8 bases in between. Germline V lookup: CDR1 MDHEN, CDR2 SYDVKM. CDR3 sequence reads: CASSRGNSGNTIYF. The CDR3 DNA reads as TGTGCCAGCAGTAGAGGGAACTCTGGAAACACCATATATTTT.

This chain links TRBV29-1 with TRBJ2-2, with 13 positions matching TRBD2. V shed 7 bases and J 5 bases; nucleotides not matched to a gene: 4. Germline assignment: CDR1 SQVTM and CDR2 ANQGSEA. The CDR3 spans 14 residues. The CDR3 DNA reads TGCAGCGGTGAGACTAGCGGGAGGACCGGGGAGCTGTTTTTT. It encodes CSGETSGRTGELFF.

The CDR3 region has the DNA TGTGCCAGCAGCCTGACTAGCGGGATCTACAATGAGCAGTTCTTC. This encodes CASSLTSGIYNEQFF. This chain uses TRBV14 with TRBJ2-1; 11 positions agree with TRBD2. This CDR3 spans 15 amino acids. V lost 4 bases to trimming and J lost 3 bases; unmatched junction nucleotides: 2. In germline, CDR1 is SGHDN, CDR2 FVKESK. Together with reference TRBV14 and TRBJ2-1, the CDR3 gives the full variable domain: EAGVTQFPSHSVIEKGQTVTLRCDPISGHDNLYWYRRVMGKEIKFLLHFVKESKQDESGMPNNRFLAERTGGTYSTLKVQPAELEDSGVYFCASSLTSGIYNEQFFGPGTRLTVL.